A single sample is the source of the 21 T cell receptor beta chains below, sequenced in a study of cytomegalovirus exposure and HLA in healthy donors. Sequenced by immunoSEQ multiplex PCR; TCRdb stores in-frame clones only, minus some. The sample shows about 98,000 clones, roughly 89% of them seen only once. Sequencing input: PBMCs. The receptors shown here come from a woman in her twenties or thirties in good health and CMV-seronegative.

This chain joins TRBV7-2 and TRBJ2-7; 7 nucleotides agree with TRBD2. The CDR3 runs to 17 residues. V shed 3 bases and J 3 bases; nucleotides not matched to a gene: 14. The germline gives CDR1 SGHTA, CDR2 FQGNSA. The CDR3 loop is CASSFYLAGGSFYEQYF. In nucleotides, the CDR3 is TGTGCCAGCAGCTTTTATTTAGCGGGTGGTTCCTTCTACGAGCAGTACTTC.

This rearrangement joins TRBV5-1 to TRBJ2-1, with 9 bases that match TRBD1. The CDR3 is made up of 15 amino acids. The germline CDR1 and CDR2 sequences are SGHRS and YFSETQ. The V gene end was trimmed by 5 bases and the J gene end by 7 bases; junction bases not matched to a gene: 10. The CDR3 protein is CASRIGTGNLNEQFF. The DNA of the CDR3 is TGCGCCAGCAGGATTGGGACAGGGAATTTGAATGAGCAGTTCTTC. The full variable domain, with the rest looked up from reference TRBV5-1 and TRBJ2-1, is KAGVTQTPRYLIKTRGQQVTLSCSPISGHRSVSWYQQTPGQGLQFLFEYFSETQRNKGNFPGRFSGRQFSNSRSEMNVSTLELGDSALYLCASRIGTGNLNEQFFGPGTRLTVL.

J is TRBJ1-1 and V is TRBV11-2, with D tentatively TRBD1 (6 bases). This CDR3 has 15 residues. V shed 5 bases and J shed 4 bases, with 17 bases lying between them. Germline V gives CDR1 SGHAT, CDR2 FQNNGV. The CDR3 reads CASSRNRVLGTEAFF. The CDR3 region has the DNA TGTGCCAGCAGCCGAAACAGGGTTTTAGGCACTGAAGCTTTCTTT.

In this sample, this clone turned up a few times. The V call is TRBV5-1, the J call TRBJ2-1; 9 nucleotides agree with TRBD1. With V trimmed by 3 bases and J by 6 bases, 7 bases remained unmatched. Germline lookup yields CDR1 SGHRS and CDR2 YFSETQ. The CDR3 sequence is 15 residues long. In DNA, the CDR3 is TGCGCCAGCAGCTGGGACAGGGCGGGTAGCAATGAGCAGTTCTTC. Amino acid sequence: CASSWDRAGSNEQFF.

The CDR3 DNA sequence: TGCGCCAGCAGCTTGAAAACTAGCGGGGGCACAGATACGCAGTATTTT. It specifies CASSLKTSGGTDTQYF. The chain joins TRBV5-1 to TRBJ2-3; 10 bases agree with TRBD2. Unmatched junction bases numbered 3, after V lost 1 base and J lost 1 base. The CDR3 loop spans 16 amino acids. Germline CDR1 SGHRS, CDR2 YFSETQ.

V usage is TRBV12-5 and J usage is TRBJ2-7, with D tentatively TRBD2 (6 bases). The V end was cut by 3 bases, the J end by 6 bases, with 12 bases between. This CDR3 has 13 amino acids. Germline lookup yields CDR1 LGHNT and CDR2 FRNRAP. CDR3 in amino acids: CASGFGTSGEQYF. CDR3 nucleotide sequence: TGTGCTAGTGGTTTTGGGACTTCCGGCGAGCAGTACTTC. Full variable domain (rest looked up from reference TRBV12-5 and TRBJ2-7): DARVTQTPRHKVTEMGQEVTMRCQPILGHNTVFWYRQTMMQGLELLAYFRNRAPLDDSGMPKDRFSAEMPDATLATLKIQPSEPRDSAVYFCASGFGTSGEQYFGPGTRLTVT.

V usage is TRBV7-9 and J usage is TRBJ1-2; D gene unclear. V was shortened by 3 bases and J by 5 bases, with 7 bases between the two germline ends. The CDR3 totals 12 residues. CDR1 is SEHNR, CDR2 FQNEAQ, per germline (reference sequence). The CDR3 coding sequence is TGTGCCAGCAGCTTTTCTGAGTATGGCTACACCTTC. This codes for CASSFSEYGYTF.

This chain connects TRBV27 to TRBJ1-1; 9 positions agree with TRBD1. This CDR3 is built from 14 residues. Germline trimming cut 3 bases from V and 5 bases from J; bases unmatched to any gene: 4. Germline loops: CDR1 MNHEY, CDR2 SMNVEV (reference sequence). The CDR3 loop reads CASSFTGGVTEAFF. CDR3 DNA sequence: TGTGCCAGCAGTTTCACAGGGGGCGTTACTGAAGCTTTCTTT.

This chain links TRBV5-1 with TRBJ2-5, with 7 positions matching TRBD1. CDR1 SGHRS and CDR2 YFSETQ come from the germline V gene. CDR3 length: 16 amino acids. V gave up 4 bases and J gave up 1 base; unmatched junction bases: 10. For the CDR3, the DNA is TGCGCCAGCAGCATGACCCCCGGGACAGCCCAAGAGACCCAGTACTTC. It is translated as CASSMTPGTAQETQYF.

The gene calls are TRBV18 and TRBJ1-3, with 8 bases lining up with TRBD1. V shed 1 base, J shed 0 bases, and the junction held 11 bases outside the gene matches. The CDR3 loop spans 19 amino acids. CDR1 is KGHSH, CDR2 LQKENI, per germline. The CDR3 protein is CASSPLLTGGQVSGNTIYF. The CDR3 DNA reads TGTGCCAGCTCACCACTTCTAACGGGGGGACAGGTCTCTGGAAACACCATATATTTT.

The genes are TRBV6-5 and TRBJ1-5; TRBD1 aligns across 10 bases. The V gene's germline CDR1 is MNHEY and CDR2 SVGAGI. V lost 8 bases to trimming and J lost 7 bases; unmatched junction nucleotides: 5. CDR3 size: 13 residues. CDR3 in amino acids: CASAGQGNQPQHF. CDR3 DNA sequence: TGTGCCAGCGCGGGACAGGGGAACCAGCCCCAGCATTTT.

This chain connects TRBV28 to TRBJ2-2, with 13 bases that match TRBD2. CDR1 and CDR2 from the germline V gene are MDHEN and SYDVKM. This CDR3 is built from 19 residues. The ends lost 4 bases at V and 3 bases at J; junction bases unmatched: 11. CDR3 region: CASSSLLAGGPTYTGELFF. As DNA, the CDR3 is TGTGCCAGCAGTTCCCTACTAGCGGGAGGGCCTACGTACACCGGGGAGCTGTTTTTT. Combining the CDR3 with reference TRBV28 and TRBJ2-2 gives the whole variable domain DVKVTQSSRYLVKRTGEKVFLECVQDMDHENMFWYRQDPGLGLRLIYFSYDVKMKEKGDIPEGYSVSREKKERFSLILESASTNQTSMYLCASSSLLAGGPTYTGELFFGEGSRLTVL.

This clone occurred a few times. The V call is TRBV15, the J call TRBJ2-7; 12 bases are a match to TRBD1. Germline values: CDR1 LNHNV, CDR2 YYDKDF (reference sequence). The CDR3 is 16 residues long. The J segment lost 4 bases and the V segment lost 1 base, leaving 5 bases of the junction unmatched. The CDR3 nucleotides read TGTGCCACCAGCAGAGCAGGGACAGGGGGCCCGTACGAGCAGTACTTC. Translating it yields CATSRAGTGGPYEQYF.

The CDR3 protein is CASSELGLTDTQYF. In DNA form, the CDR3 reads TGTGCCAGCAGTGAACTGGGACTCACAGATACGCAGTATTTT. This sequence joins TRBV25-1 and TRBJ2-3; D might be TRBD2 (6 bases). The CDR3 contains 14 residues. Per germline, CDR1 MGHDK and CDR2 SYGVNS. Trimming removed 2 bases at V and 2 bases at J, with 8 bases between.

This clone showed up just once. The V gene is TRBV4-2, the J gene TRBJ2-2, with 8 bases lining up with TRBD2. Germline V gene data show CDR1 as LGHNA and CDR2 as YNFKEQ. The V segment lost 6 bases and the J segment 4 bases; nucleotides outside the gene matches: 13. The CDR3 totals 17 residues. The CDR3, as DNA: TGTGCCAGCAGTCCCGCCGTCGGGAGGGTCGCCACCGGGGAGCTGTTTTTT. Translation gives CASSPAVGRVATGELFF.

This chain links TRBV5-6 with TRBJ2-3; 9 nucleotides agree with TRBD2. Germline CDR1 and CDR2: SGHDT and YYEEEE. The CDR3 is made up of 17 amino acids. V gave up 2 bases and J gave up 2 bases; unmatched junction bases: 9. The CDR3 loop reads CASSLRLSGRVTDTQYF. The CDR3 coding sequence is TGTGCCAGCAGCTTAAGACTTAGCGGGAGAGTCACAGATACGCAGTATTTT.

This rearrangement joins TRBV2 to TRBJ1-5, with a possible D match to TRBD1 (5 bases). The CDR3 sequence is 15 residues long. CDR1 and CDR2 from the germline V gene are SNHLY and FYNNEI. V shed 3 bases and J shed 0 bases, with 9 bases lying between them. CDR3 nucleotides: TGTGCCAGCAGTGAGGGGCCGCTTAGCAATCAGCCCCAGCATTTT. This codes for CASSEGPLSNQPQHF.

V usage is TRBV7-2 and J usage is TRBJ2-3; no clear D gene. The CDR3 loop spans 11 amino acids. Trimming left V 2 bases short and J 7 bases short, with 4 bases between. CDR1 and CDR2 (germline): SGHTA, FQGNSA. CDR3 protein: CASSLQYTQYF. In DNA form, the CDR3 reads TGTGCCAGCAGCTTACAGTATACGCAGTATTTT.

V is TRBV5-1 and J is TRBJ2-1; D is unresolved. The CDR3 is 13 amino acids. V was pared by 3 bases and J by 7 bases, with 11 bases between. The germline gives CDR1 SGHRS, CDR2 YFSETQ. The CDR3 loop reads CASSSHVGNEQFF. The CDR3 coding sequence is TGCGCCAGCAGCTCCCACGTCGGGAATGAGCAGTTCTTC.

The chain is built from TRBV19 and TRBJ2-2; perhaps TRBD1 as D (7 bases). From germline, CDR1 is LNHDA and CDR2 SQIVND (reference sequence). CDR3 size: 14 residues. V was trimmed by 7 bases and J by 4 bases, leaving 13 bases between them. This CDR3 is CASKEGASTGELFF. CDR3 nucleotide sequence: TGTGCCAGTAAGGAGGGGGCGAGCACCGGGGAGCTGTTTTTT.

Here the CDR3 reads CASTDRGTGELFF. Here the CDR3 DNA reads TGTGCCAGCACGGACAGGGGCACCGGGGAGCTGTTTTTT. J is TRBJ2-2 and V is TRBV9; 9 positions match TRBD1. From germline, CDR1 is SGDLS and CDR2 YYNGEE. Trimming cost V 6 bases and J 4 bases; bases outside gene matches: 1. The CDR3 runs 13 residues.